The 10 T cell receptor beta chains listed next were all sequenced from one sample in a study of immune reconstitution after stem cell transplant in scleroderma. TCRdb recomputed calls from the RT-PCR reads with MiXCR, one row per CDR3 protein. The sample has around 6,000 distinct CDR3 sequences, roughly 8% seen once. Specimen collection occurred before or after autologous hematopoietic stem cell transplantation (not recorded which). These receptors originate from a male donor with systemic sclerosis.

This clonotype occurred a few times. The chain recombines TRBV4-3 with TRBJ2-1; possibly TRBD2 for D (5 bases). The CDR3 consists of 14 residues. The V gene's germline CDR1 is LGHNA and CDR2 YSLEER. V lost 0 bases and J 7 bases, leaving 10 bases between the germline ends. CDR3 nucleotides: TGCGCCAGCAGCCAAGATGGCTCGGGGAATGAGCAGTTCTTC. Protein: CASSQDGSGNEQFF.

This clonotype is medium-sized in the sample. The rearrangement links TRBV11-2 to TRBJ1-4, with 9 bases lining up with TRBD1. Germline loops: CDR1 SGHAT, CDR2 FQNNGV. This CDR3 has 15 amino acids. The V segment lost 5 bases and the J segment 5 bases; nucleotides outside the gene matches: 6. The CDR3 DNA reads TGTGCCAGCAGCAAAGGGACAGGGAGGAATGAAAAACTGTTTTTT. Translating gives CASSKGTGRNEKLFF.

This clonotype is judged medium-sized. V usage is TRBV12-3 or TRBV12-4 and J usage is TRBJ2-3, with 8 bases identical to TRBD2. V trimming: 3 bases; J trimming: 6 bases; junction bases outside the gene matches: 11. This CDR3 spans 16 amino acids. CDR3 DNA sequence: TGTGCCAGCAGTTTCCGTTTAGCGGGGACGCTGGATACGCAGTATTTT. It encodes CASSFRLAGTLDTQYF.

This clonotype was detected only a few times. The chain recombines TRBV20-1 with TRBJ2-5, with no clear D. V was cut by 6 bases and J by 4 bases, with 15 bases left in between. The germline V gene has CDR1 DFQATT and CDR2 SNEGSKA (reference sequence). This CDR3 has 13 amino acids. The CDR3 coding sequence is TGCAGTGCAACGGGCCCCGGTGGAGAGACCCAGTACTTC. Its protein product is CSATGPGGETQYF.

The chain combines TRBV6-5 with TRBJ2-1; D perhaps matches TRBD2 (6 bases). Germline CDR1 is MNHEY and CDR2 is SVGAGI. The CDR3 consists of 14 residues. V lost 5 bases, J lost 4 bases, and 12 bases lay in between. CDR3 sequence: CASSPLDYYNEQFF. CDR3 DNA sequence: TGTGCCAGCAGTCCTTTGGACTATTACAATGAGCAGTTCTTC.

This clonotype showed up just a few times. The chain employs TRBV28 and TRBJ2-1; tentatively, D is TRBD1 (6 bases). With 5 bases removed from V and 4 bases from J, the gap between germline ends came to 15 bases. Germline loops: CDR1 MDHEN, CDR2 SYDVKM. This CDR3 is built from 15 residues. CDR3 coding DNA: TGTGCCAGCAGTAGGACAGAGTGGGGTTACAATGAGCAGTTCTTC. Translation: CASSRTEWGYNEQFF.

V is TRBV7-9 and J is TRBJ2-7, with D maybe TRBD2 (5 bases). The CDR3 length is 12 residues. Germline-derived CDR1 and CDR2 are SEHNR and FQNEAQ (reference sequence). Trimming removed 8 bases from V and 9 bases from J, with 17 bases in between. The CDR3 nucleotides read TGTGCCAGCCGTACTTCGGAGGCGCTGCAGTACTTC. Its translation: CASRTSEALQYF.

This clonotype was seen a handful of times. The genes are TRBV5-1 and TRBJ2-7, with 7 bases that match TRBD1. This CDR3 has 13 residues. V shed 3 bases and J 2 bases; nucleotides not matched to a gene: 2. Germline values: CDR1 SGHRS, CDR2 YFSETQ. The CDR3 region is CASSSTGTYEQYF. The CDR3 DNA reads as TGCGCCAGCAGCTCGACAGGGACCTACGAGCAGTACTTC.

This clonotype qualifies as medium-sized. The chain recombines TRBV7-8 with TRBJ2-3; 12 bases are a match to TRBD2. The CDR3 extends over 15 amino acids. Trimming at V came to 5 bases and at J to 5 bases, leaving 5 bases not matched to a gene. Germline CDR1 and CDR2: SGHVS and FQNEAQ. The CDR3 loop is CASSRLAGVGDTQYF. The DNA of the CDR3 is TGTGCCAGCAGCCGACTAGCGGGGGTCGGAGATACGCAGTATTTT.

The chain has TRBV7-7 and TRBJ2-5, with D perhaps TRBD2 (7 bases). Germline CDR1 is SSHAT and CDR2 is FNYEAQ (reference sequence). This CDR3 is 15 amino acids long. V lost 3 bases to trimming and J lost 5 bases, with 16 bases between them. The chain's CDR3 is CASSLGGPAQETQYF. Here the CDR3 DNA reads TGTGCCAGCAGCTTGGGGGGGCCTGCCCAGGAGACCCAGTACTTC.